This T cell receptor beta chain was captured in a study of cytomegalovirus exposure and HLA in healthy donors. The length of the CDR3 is 16 residues. J lost 5 bases, V lost 0 bases, and 7 bases had no gene match. The V gene's germline CDR1 is ENHRY and CDR2 SYGVKD. The donors were part of the 120-subject validation cohort, which stood apart from the approximately 700-subject first cohort. Method: immunoSEQ multiplex PCR; TCRdb's copy keeps in-frame clones and lacks some. The sample has approximately 120,000 clones, roughly 89% seen once. Material for sequencing was PBMCs. The clonotype was recovered from a young woman in good health and CMV-seronegative. This chain joins TRBV10-3 and TRBJ2-3; 8 bases align to TRBD2. The DNA of the CDR3 is TGTGCCATCAGTGAGTCGGGAGCGGGGGTTCGAGATACGCAGTATTTT. Its protein is CAISESGAGVRDTQYF.